Described below is a single T cell receptor beta chain sequence and its context. Libraries were prepared by immunoSEQ multiplex PCR; TCRdb keeps only in-frame clonotypes and omits some of them. The data show approximately 240,000 clones, about 88% seen once. The data were taken from a study of blood T cell repertoires in COVID-19. V lost 6 bases, J lost 3 bases, and 7 bases stayed unmatched. From germline, CDR1 is MDHEN and CDR2 SYDVKM. The CDR3 consists of 15 residues. The sample was peripheral blood. This chain links TRBV28 with TRBJ2-7; 11 bases agree with TRBD2. The receptor comes from a woman between 35 and 50 years old who had recovered from COVID-19. CDR3 sequence reads: CASSLAGGPYYEQYF. The DNA for the CDR3 is TGTGCCAGCAGCTTAGCGGGAGGGCCATACTACGAGCAGTACTTC.